This T cell receptor (beta chain) was documented in a study of blood T cell repertoires in COVID-19. Looked up from germline, CDR1 is MNHEY and CDR2 is SVGAGI. CDR3 length: 15 residues. Between the trimmed V and J ends, which lost 2 bases and 5 bases, there was a span of 12 bases. TCRdb's table, derived via immunoSEQ multiplex PCR, lists solely in-frame clones and lacks some. The table shows roughly 200,000 clones, with about four fifths occurring only once. This chain uses TRBV6-5 with TRBJ1-4; D is perhaps TRBD1 (5 bases). Source material: peripheral blood. This TCR derives from a man aged 65 to 85 with active or convalescent COVID-19. CDR3 residues: CASSYGSAGNEKLFF. CDR3 DNA sequence: TGTGCCAGCAGTTACGGGTCGGCAGGGAATGAAAAACTGTTTTTT.